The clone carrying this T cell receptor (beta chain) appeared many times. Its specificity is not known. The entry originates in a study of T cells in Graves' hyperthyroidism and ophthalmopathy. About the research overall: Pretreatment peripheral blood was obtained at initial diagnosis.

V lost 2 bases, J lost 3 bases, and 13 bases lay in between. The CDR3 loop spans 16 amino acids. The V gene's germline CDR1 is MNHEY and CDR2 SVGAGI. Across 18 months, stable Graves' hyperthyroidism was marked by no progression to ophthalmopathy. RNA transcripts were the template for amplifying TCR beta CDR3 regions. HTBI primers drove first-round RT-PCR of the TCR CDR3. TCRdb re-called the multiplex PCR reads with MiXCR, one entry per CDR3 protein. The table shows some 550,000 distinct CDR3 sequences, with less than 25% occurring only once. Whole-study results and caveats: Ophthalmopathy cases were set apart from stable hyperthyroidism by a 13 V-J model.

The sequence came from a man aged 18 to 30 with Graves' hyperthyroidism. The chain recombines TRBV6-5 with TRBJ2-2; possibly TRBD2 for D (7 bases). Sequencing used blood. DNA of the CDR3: TGTGCCAGCAGTTACAGTGGGGGGGCCGACACCGGGGAGCTGTTTTTT. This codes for CASSYSGGADTGELFF.